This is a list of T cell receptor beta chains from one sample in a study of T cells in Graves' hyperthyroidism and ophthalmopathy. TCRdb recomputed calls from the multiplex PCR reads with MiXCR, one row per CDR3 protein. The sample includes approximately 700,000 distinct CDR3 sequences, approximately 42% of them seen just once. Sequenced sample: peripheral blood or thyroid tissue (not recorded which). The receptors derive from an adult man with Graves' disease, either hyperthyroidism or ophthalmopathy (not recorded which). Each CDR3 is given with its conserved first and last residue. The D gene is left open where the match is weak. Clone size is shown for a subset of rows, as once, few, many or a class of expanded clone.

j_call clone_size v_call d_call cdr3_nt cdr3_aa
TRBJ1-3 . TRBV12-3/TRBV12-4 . TGTGCCAGCAGTTTAAGGTCCAGCTCTGGAAACACCATATATTTT CASSLRSSSGNTIYF
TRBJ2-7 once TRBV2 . TGTGCCAGCAGTGGAAAACTCGGCGAGCAGTACTTC CASSGKLGEQYF
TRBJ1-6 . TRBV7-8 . TGTGCCAGCAGCTTATGGTCGGGAGGATCACCCCTCCACTTT CASSLWSGGSPLHF
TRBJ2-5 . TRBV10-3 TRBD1 TGTGCCATCAGTGCCGGCGGACAGGAAGAGACCCAGTACTTC CAISAGGQEETQYF
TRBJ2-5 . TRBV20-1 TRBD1 TGCAGTGCTCCTAACCGGGACAGGATATCGGAGACCCAGTACTTC CSAPNRDRISETQYF
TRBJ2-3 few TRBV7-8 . TGTGCCAGCAGCCCAAGGACTCTCGGGGATACGCAGTATTTT CASSPRTLGDTQYF
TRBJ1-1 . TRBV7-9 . TGTGCCAGCAGCCCTATTCGGGCAGGGGCTTTCTTT CASSPIRAGAFF
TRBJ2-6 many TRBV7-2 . TGTGCCAGCAGTTACTCTGGGGCCAACGTCCTGACTTTC CASSYSGANVLTF
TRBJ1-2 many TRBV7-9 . TGTGCCAGCAGCTTAGTGCAGGGGCCGAACTATGGCTACACCTTC CASSLVQGPNYGYTF
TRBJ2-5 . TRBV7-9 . TGTGCCAGCAGCCACGACAGGATTGGGGAGACCCAGTACTTC CASSHDRIGETQYF